This T cell receptor (beta chain) derives from a study of T cell changes during pregnancy in multiple sclerosis. The assay was immunoSEQ multiplex PCR, and TCRdb's table has in-frame clones only and misses some. Among under 100,000 clones listed, around 93% were seen once. The CDR3 runs to 15 residues. With 6 bases removed from V and 0 bases from J, the gap between germline ends came to 12 bases. Germline assignment: CDR1 SGHAT and CDR2 FQNNGV. The rearrangement uses TRBV11-2 and TRBJ1-3; a possible D gene is TRBD1 (6 bases). The sample consisted of peripheral blood, taken in the first trimester of pregnancy. This receptor was obtained from a female donor in good health, enrolled as a control in a pregnancy study. The CDR3 region is CASRPIQGSGNTIYF. CDR3 coding DNA: TGTGCCAGCAGACCAATACAGGGCTCTGGAAACACCATATATTTT. The entire variable domain, with the rest obtained from reference TRBV11-2 and TRBJ1-3, is as follows: EAGVAQSPRYKIIEKRQSVAFWCNPISGHATLYWYQQILGQGPKLLIQFQNNGVVDDSQLPKDRFSAERLKGVDSTLKIQPAKLEDSAVYLCASRPIQGSGNTIYFGEGSWLTVV.